This T cell receptor beta chain was found in a study of cytomegalovirus exposure and HLA in healthy donors. Study results and limitations: Most TCRs appeared rarely, but some public TCRs recurred in many donors. Among the CMV-associated chains, three were confirmed in vitro as specific for CMV antigens. Cytomegalovirus-associated status was assigned to about 180 TCR beta chains.

A remark on this clone: Its cognate antigen is unknown.

The method was immunoSEQ multiplex PCR; TCRdb's version includes in-frame clones alone and lacks a portion of them. The table shows 65,000 to 75,000 clones, with around 96% occurring only once. The CDR3 length is 16 residues. Germline V gives CDR1 MNHEY, CDR2 SMNVEV (reference sequence). V was trimmed by 3 bases and J by 7 bases, leaving 19 bases between them. Sequenced input: PBMCs. The TCR originated in a woman aged 18-29 years in good health and CMV-seropositive. The chain couples TRBV27 to TRBJ2-1; perhaps TRBD2 as D (6 bases). CDR3 in DNA: TGTGCCAGCAGTTTCTCCGGGAGTCTAGGGCAGAATGAGCAGTTCTTC. It is translated as CASSFSGSLGQNEQFF.